One and the same sample provided the 9 T cell receptor beta chains below, sequenced in a study of CD8+ T cells in alopecia areata (dated by TCRdb to the late 2010s). Library generation was performed with the immunoSEQ multiplex PCR assay. For TCR sequencing, RNA was extracted from every sample and reverse transcribed into cDNA to serve as template. Sourced from immuneACCESS, this table was stored by TCRdb with only in-frame sequences that have V and J called. A share of the clones is absent; for the studies checked, an unresolved V gene accounts for under half, and the remainder has no known explanation. The sample table contains roughly 280,000 clones; only one count was recorded for roughly 60% of them. The leading ten clones occupy around 0.84% of the sample. The treatment or condition label, as the study defines it: oral pan-JAK inhibitor, 5-10 mg twice daily. Sequencing was performed on CD4+ T cells sorted from blood, taken at approximately week 52, from a patient treated with tofacitinib. The receptor source for this set is a human donor with alopecia areata.

This clone was detected only a few times. The J gene is TRBJ2-5, the V gene TRBV6-5; 9 bases fit TRBD1. This CDR3 has 15 residues. CDR1 is MNHEY, CDR2 SVGAGI, per germline. Trimming cost V 5 bases and J 4 bases; bases outside gene matches: 8. The CDR3: CASSRRTGDGETQYF. The CDR3 nucleotides are TGTGCCAGCAGTCGAAGGACAGGGGATGGAGAGACCCAGTACTTC.

This clone was recorded a few times. The CDR3 here is CASSPYGTTPLGNTIYF. CDR3 DNA sequence: TGTGCCAGCTCACCATACGGGACTACCCCTCTGGGAAACACCATATATTTT. V usage is TRBV18 and J usage is TRBJ1-3, with D possibly matching TRBD1 (5 bases). The CDR3 loop spans 17 amino acids. With 2 bases removed from V and 4 bases from J, the gap between germline ends came to 18 bases. The V gene's germline CDR1 is KGHSH and CDR2 LQKENI.

The V call is TRBV30, the J call TRBJ2-7, with D perhaps matching TRBD2 (6 bases). The CDR3 spans 13 residues. Germline CDR1 and CDR2: GTSNPN and SVGIG (reference sequence). Deletions cut 1 base from V and 3 bases from J, with 10 bases between. The CDR3 reads CAWSAGDFYEQYF. DNA of the CDR3: TGTGCCTGGAGTGCCGGGGACTTCTACGAGCAGTACTTC.

This clone was picked up one time. The chain combines TRBV10-3 with TRBJ2-1; 10 bases match TRBD2. The length of the CDR3 is 15 residues. After removal of 7 bases from V and 4 bases from J, the junction contained 7 bases not matched to a gene. Germline V gene lookup returns CDR1 ENHRY and CDR2 SYGVKD. The CDR3 protein is CAIKRSGGVYNEQFF. Here the CDR3 DNA reads TGTGCCATCAAAAGAAGCGGGGGGGTTTACAATGAGCAGTTCTTC.

This clone has at least ten counts. V and J are TRBV11-2 and TRBJ2-1, with D maybe TRBD2 (5 bases). This CDR3 has 14 residues. V lost 5 bases to trimming and J lost 0 bases, with 8 bases between them. Germline V gene data show CDR1 as SGHAT and CDR2 as FQNNGV. This chain's CDR3 is CASSLTTSYNEQFF. The CDR3 DNA is TGTGCCAGCAGCCTGACTACCTCCTACAATGAGCAGTTCTTC.

V usage is TRBV29-1 and J usage is TRBJ1-1; unclear D gene. Germline CDR1 SQVTM, CDR2 ANQGSEA. Trimming took 7 bases from V and 1 from J, leaving 13 bases between them. The CDR3 runs to 13 residues. The CDR3: CSGRSSGNTEAFF. The CDR3 DNA is TGCAGCGGACGGAGTTCGGGGAACACTGAAGCTTTCTTT.

This chain uses TRBV4-2 with TRBJ2-5, with TRBD2 identical over 9 bases. This CDR3 has 16 amino acids. Germline-derived CDR1 and CDR2 are LGHNA and YNFKEQ. The J segment lost 1 base and the V segment lost 6 bases, leaving 9 bases of the junction unmatched. The CDR3 sequence: CASSVSLAGTQETQYF. CDR3 nucleotides: TGTGCCAGCAGTGTTAGTCTAGCGGGGACCCAAGAGACCCAGTACTTC.

This clone was counted between two and nine times. The chain couples TRBV5-6 to TRBJ2-5; no definite D call. Germline CDR1 and CDR2: SGHDT and YYEEEE. V was shortened by 4 bases and J by 5 bases, with 15 bases between the two germline ends. This CDR3 contains 14 residues. In nucleotides, the CDR3 is TGTGCCAGCAGCAAGGACGGATCCTGGGAGACCCAGTACTTC. This encodes CASSKDGSWETQYF.

A few counts support this clone. The chain links TRBV5-6 to TRBJ1-5, with D maybe TRBD1 (5 bases). Per the germline V gene, CDR1 is SGHDT and CDR2 is YYEEEE. V was cut by 3 bases and J by 0 bases, with 16 bases left in between. The CDR3 has 17 amino acids. The chain's CDR3 is CASSSYRMARSNQPQHF. CDR3 DNA: TGTGCCAGCAGCTCGTACAGGATGGCCCGTAGCAATCAGCCCCAGCATTTT.